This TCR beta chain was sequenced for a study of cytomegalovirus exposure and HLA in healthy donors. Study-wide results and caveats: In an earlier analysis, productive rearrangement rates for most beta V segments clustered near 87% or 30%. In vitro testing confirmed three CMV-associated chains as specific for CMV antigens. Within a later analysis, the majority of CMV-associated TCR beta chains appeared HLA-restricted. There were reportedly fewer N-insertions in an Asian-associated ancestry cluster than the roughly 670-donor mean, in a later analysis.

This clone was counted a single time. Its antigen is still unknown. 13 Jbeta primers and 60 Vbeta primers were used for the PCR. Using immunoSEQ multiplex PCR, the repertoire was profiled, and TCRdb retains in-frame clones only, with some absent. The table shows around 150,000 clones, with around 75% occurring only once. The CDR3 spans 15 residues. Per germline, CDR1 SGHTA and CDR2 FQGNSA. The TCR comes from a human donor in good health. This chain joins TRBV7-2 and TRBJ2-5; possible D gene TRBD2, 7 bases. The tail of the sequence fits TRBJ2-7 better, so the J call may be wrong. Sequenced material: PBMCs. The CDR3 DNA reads TGTGCCAGCAGGGAGGGGGGGAGAGGCTTCCACGAGCAGTACTTC. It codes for CASREGGRGFHEQYF.